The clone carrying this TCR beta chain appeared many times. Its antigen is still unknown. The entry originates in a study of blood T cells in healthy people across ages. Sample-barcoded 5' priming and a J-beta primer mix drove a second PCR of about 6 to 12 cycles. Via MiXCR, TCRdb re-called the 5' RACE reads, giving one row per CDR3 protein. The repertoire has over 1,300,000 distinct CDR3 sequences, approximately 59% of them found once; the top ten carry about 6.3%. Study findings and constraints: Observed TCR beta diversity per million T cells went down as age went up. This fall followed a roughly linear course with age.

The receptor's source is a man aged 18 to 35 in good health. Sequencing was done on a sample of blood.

The DNA for the CDR3 is TGTGCCAGCAGCTTGGACTCAAGCACTGAAGCTTTCTTT. Translated, it gives CASSLDSSTEAFF. V gene TRBV7-7 combines with J gene TRBJ1-1; D not resolved. Germline CDR1 and CDR2: SSHAT and FNYEAQ (reference sequence). V was cut by 3 bases and J by 4 bases, with 9 bases left in between. This CDR3 region has 13 residues.